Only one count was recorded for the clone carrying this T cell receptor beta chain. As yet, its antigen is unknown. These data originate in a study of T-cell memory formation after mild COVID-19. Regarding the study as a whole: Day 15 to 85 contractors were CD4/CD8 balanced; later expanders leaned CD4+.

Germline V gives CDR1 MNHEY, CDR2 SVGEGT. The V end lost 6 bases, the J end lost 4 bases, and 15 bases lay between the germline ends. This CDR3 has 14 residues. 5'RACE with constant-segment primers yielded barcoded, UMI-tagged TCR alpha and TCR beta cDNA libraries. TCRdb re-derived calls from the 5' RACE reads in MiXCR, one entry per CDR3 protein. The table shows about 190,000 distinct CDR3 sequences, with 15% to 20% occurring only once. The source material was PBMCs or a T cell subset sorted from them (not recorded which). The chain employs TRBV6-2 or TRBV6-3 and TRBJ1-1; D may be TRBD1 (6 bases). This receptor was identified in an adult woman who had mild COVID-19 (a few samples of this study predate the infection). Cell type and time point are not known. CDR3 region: CASRRQEFSTEAFF. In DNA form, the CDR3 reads TGTGCCAGCAGAAGACAGGAATTCAGCACTGAAGCTTTCTTT.